The 31 T cell receptor beta chains presented below share a single source sample, sequenced in a study of identical twins. TCRdb redid the calling of the 5' RACE reads with MiXCR, one entry per CDR3 protein. The profile shows 300,000 to 400,000 distinct CDR3 sequences, around 12% of them singletons. The same sample was also used in a study of yellow fever vaccine responses in identical twins.

Sequenced: CD8+ T cells sorted from blood. The receptors were sampled from a woman between 18 and 29 years old in good health.

This clonotype came up many times. The chain uses TRBV10-2 and TRBJ1-4, with TRBD1 matching over 7 bases. The germline V gene encodes CDR1 WSHSY and CDR2 SAAADI. Unmatched junction bases numbered 4, after V lost 8 bases and J lost 4 bases. The CDR3 spans 13 residues. DNA of the CDR3: TGCGCCAGCGGGGGACAGAATAATGAAAAACTGTTTTTT. It is translated as CASGGQNNEKLFF.

This clonotype turned up a few times. The chain employs TRBV14 and TRBJ2-2; D is possibly TRBD1 (5 bases). Germline CDR1 reads SGHDN; CDR2 reads FVKESK. Trimming took 1 base from V and 6 from J, leaving 15 bases between them. The CDR3 totals 16 residues. The CDR3 reads CASSQVQDKTAGELFF. CDR3 nucleotides: TGTGCCAGCAGCCAAGTGCAGGACAAGACAGCCGGGGAGCTGTTTTTT.

The genes are TRBV12-3 or TRBV12-4 and TRBJ2-1, with a tentative D call TRBD2 (6 bases). The CDR3 has 14 residues. V was pared by 6 bases and J by 1 base, with 10 bases between. CDR3 DNA: TGTGCCAGCAGAATTAGCGGATCCTACAATGAGCAGTTCTTC. This codes for CASRISGSYNEQFF.

The chain combines TRBV12-3 or TRBV12-4 with TRBJ1-6; D is uncertain. The CDR3 is 13 amino acids. V dropped 2 bases and J dropped 7 bases, with 6 bases sitting between them. The CDR3 loop is CASSLTENSPLHF. Written as DNA, the CDR3 is TGTGCCAGCAGTTTAACAGAGAATTCACCCCTCCACTTT.

The chain employs TRBV7-2 and TRBJ2-7; 8 positions agree with TRBD1. This CDR3 is built from 15 residues. The germline V gene encodes CDR1 SGHTA and CDR2 FQGNSA. J gave up 3 bases and V 5 bases, and 9 bases lay outside the gene matches. The DNA for the CDR3 is TGTGCCAGCAGCCTCAGGACAGGGCGGGGCTACGAGCAGTACTTC. Translated, it gives CASSLRTGRGYEQYF.

The V call is TRBV7-6, the J call TRBJ2-5; D assignment may be TRBD1 or TRBD2 (5 bases each). V lost 5 bases to trimming and J lost 0 bases, with 19 bases between them. Looked up from germline, CDR1 is SGHVS and CDR2 is FNYEAQ. The CDR3 sequence is 17 residues long. For the CDR3, the DNA is TGTGCCAGCAGCCCGAATTCCGGGGCAAGGTACCAAGAGACCCAGTACTTC. It specifies CASSPNSGARYQETQYF.

This clonotype appeared a few times. J is TRBJ1-2 and V is TRBV28; 10 nucleotides line up with TRBD1. J gave up 0 bases and V 3 bases, and 10 bases lay outside the gene matches. The V gene's germline CDR1 is MDHEN and CDR2 SYDVKM. CDR3 length: 18 amino acids. CDR3 nucleotide sequence: TGTGCCAGCAGTTTCCTGACAGGGGGCGACGGAGCTAACTATGGCTACACCTTC. Its translation is CASSFLTGGDGANYGYTF.

There are many counts of this clonotype. V is TRBV10-3 and J is TRBJ2-5; D may be TRBD1 (6 bases). Looked up from germline, CDR1 is ENHRY and CDR2 is SYGVKD. This CDR3 has 13 amino acids. The V gene lost 10 bases and the J gene lost 2 bases, with 14 bases spanning the gap. CDR3 sequence reads: CATRAGTQETQYF. The CDR3 DNA is TGTGCCACTAGAGCCGGGACACAAGAGACCCAGTACTTC.

This chain connects TRBV6-1 to TRBJ1-1, with D hard to call. V was pared by 2 bases and J by 0 bases, with 19 bases between. The germline V gene encodes CDR1 MNHNS and CDR2 SASEGT. This CDR3 spans 18 amino acids. CDR3 sequence: CASSEPDDGVGMNTEAFF. The CDR3 bases are TGTGCCAGCAGTGAACCTGATGATGGGGTCGGGATGAACACTGAAGCTTTCTTT.

This clonotype was counted a few times. CDR3 bases: TGTGCCATCAGTGAGCGGCTAAGCGGGGGGGGACAATTTTACAATGAGCAGTTCTTC. As protein: CAISERLSGGGQFYNEQFF. The rearrangement joins TRBV10-3 to TRBJ2-1, with TRBD2 identical over 10 bases. This CDR3 spans 19 amino acids. Germline V gene lookup returns CDR1 ENHRY and CDR2 SYGVKD. The V segment lost 2 bases and the J segment 4 bases; nucleotides outside the gene matches: 14.

The chain carries TRBV6-1 and TRBJ2-1; D possibly uses TRBD1 or TRBD2 (5 bases each). V dropped 5 bases and J dropped 8 bases, with 19 bases sitting between them. The CDR3 contains 15 residues. Germline V gives CDR1 MNHNS, CDR2 SASEGT. The CDR3 sequence is CASSPQEAYTDEQFF. CDR3 nucleotides: TGTGCCAGCAGTCCACAGGAGGCGTATACGGATGAGCAGTTCTTC.

This clonotype was counted ten times or more. The rearrangement joins TRBV4-1 to TRBJ2-5; 7 bases match TRBD1. Germline V gene data show CDR1 as MGHRA and CDR2 as YSYEKL. This CDR3 comprises 15 residues. Trimming took 7 bases from V and 1 from J; bases not matched to a gene: 9. This CDR3 is CASTPERDSQETQYF. The CDR3 DNA follows: TGCGCCAGCACACCCGAAAGGGACAGCCAAGAGACCCAGTACTTC.

This clonotype came up a few times. This chain connects TRBV4-1 to TRBJ2-3, with D perhaps TRBD2 (6 bases). This CDR3 contains 15 residues. Trimming took 0 bases from V and 4 from J, leaving 11 bases between them. Germline V CDR1 and CDR2: MGHRA, YSYEKL. CDR3 in amino acids: CASSQDRTGADTQYF. The CDR3 region has the DNA TGCGCCAGCAGCCAAGATCGGACGGGGGCAGATACGCAGTATTTT.

With respect to this clonotype: Because the CDR3 is missing its conserved closing phenylalanine or tryptophan, this is likely a read error. The V and J genes are TRBV12-3 or TRBV12-4 and TRBJ2-2; D may be TRBD1 (6 bases). V dropped 5 bases and J dropped 4 bases, with 11 bases sitting between them. The CDR3 runs 14 residues. The CDR3 nucleotides are TGTGCCAGCAGTCTCAGGACAGTCACCGGGGAGCTGTTTATT. Translating gives CASSLRTVTGELFI.

This chain joins TRBV3-1 and TRBJ2-6, with 8 nucleotides matching TRBD2. CDR3 length: 17 amino acids. Germline CDR1 LGHDT, CDR2 YNNKEL (reference sequence). The junction had 4 bases not matched to a gene; V was cut back by 0 bases and J by 3 bases. CDR3 in amino acids: CASSQDGTSFGANVLTF. Here the CDR3 DNA reads TGTGCCAGCAGCCAAGATGGGACTAGTTTTGGGGCCAACGTCCTGACTTTC. Full variable domain (rest looked up from reference TRBV3-1 and TRBJ2-6): DTAVSQTPKYLVTQMGNDKSIKCEQNLGHDTMYWYKQDSKKFLKIMFSYNNKELIINETVPNRFSPKSPDKAHLNLHINSLELGDSAVYFCASSQDGTSFGANVLTFGAGSRLTVL.

This chain links TRBV7-8 with TRBJ2-7; D may match TRBD1 or TRBD2 (5 bases each). Germline V gene sequence: CDR1 SGHVS, CDR2 FQNEAQ. This CDR3 spans 14 amino acids. V was trimmed by 3 bases and J by 2 bases, leaving 11 bases between them. The CDR3 bases are TGTGCCAGCAGCTTTAGGGACGCAACCTACGAGCAGTACTTC. Translation gives CASSFRDATYEQYF.

This clonotype was seen a handful of times. The CDR3 spells CASSTQTGAEDTGELFF. CDR3 in DNA: TGTGCCAGCAGCACTCAGACAGGGGCGGAAGACACCGGGGAGCTGTTTTTT. The chain uses TRBV9 and TRBJ2-2; TRBD1 agrees at 8 bases. The germline V gene has CDR1 SGDLS and CDR2 YYNGEE. CDR3 size: 17 residues. J gave up 3 bases and V 4 bases, and 11 bases lay outside the gene matches.

This clonotype occurred a few times. V usage is TRBV20-1 and J usage is TRBJ2-1, with a tentative D call TRBD1 (6 bases). The germline gives CDR1 DFQATT, CDR2 SNEGSKA (reference sequence). The CDR3 has 11 amino acids. Trimming pared 6 bases from V and 9 bases from J, leaving 12 bases between. CDR3 loop: CSAETGGEQFF. Here the CDR3 DNA reads TGCAGTGCGGAGACAGGTGGTGAGCAGTTCTTC.

This clonotype was counted only a few times. V usage is TRBV10-3 and J usage is TRBJ2-1; TRBD1 is a possible D gene (6 bases). Germline loops: CDR1 ENHRY, CDR2 SYGVKD. The V and J ends lost 8 bases and 6 bases respectively, with 17 bases between them. This CDR3 comprises 14 residues. DNA for the CDR3: TGTGCCATCCTGGACAGTCCTGGTGGCAATGAGCAGTTCTTC. Translating it yields CAILDSPGGNEQFF.

This clonotype was observed a few times. The chain carries TRBV5-1 and TRBJ1-5; maybe TRBD1 (5 bases). CDR3 size: 14 residues. The germline V and J ends were trimmed by 1 base and 7 bases, with 12 bases remaining between them. Germline V lookup: CDR1 SGHRS, CDR2 YFSETQ. CDR3 amino acids: CASSLFGARQPQHF. For the CDR3, the DNA is TGCGCCAGCAGCTTGTTCGGGGCTCGGCAGCCCCAGCATTTT.

The V and J genes are TRBV6-2 or TRBV6-3 and TRBJ2-7; no firm D call. The CDR3 extends over 13 amino acids. V lost 0 bases and J lost 3, with 6 bases in between. The germline V gene has CDR1 MNHEY and CDR2 SVGEGT. The CDR3 nucleotides are TGTGCCAGCAGTTACTCGTACGTCTACGAGCAGTACGTC. Translated: CASSYSYVYEQYV.

In this sample, this clonotype turned up a few times. This sequence joins TRBV27 and TRBJ2-4; unclear D gene. CDR3 length: 14 residues. V lost 4 bases, J lost 7 bases, and 14 bases lay in between. From germline, CDR1 is MNHEY and CDR2 SMNVEV (reference sequence). This chain's CDR3 is CASSSRAEANIQYF. DNA of the CDR3: TGTGCCAGCAGTTCCCGGGCCGAGGCTAACATTCAGTACTTC.

The genes are TRBV19 and TRBJ2-1, with 9 bases aligning to TRBD2. Losses at the gene ends were 2 bases for V and 3 bases for J; bases not matched to a gene: 2. Germline CDR1 reads LNHDA; CDR2 reads SQIVND (reference sequence). This CDR3 spans 15 amino acids. The CDR3 loop is CASSIIAGDYNEQFF. CDR3 sequence (DNA): TGTGCCAGTAGTATAATAGCGGGGGACTACAATGAGCAGTTCTTC.

This chain links TRBV7-9 with TRBJ2-7; the D gene is possibly TRBD1 (5 bases). Trimming pared 5 bases from V and 2 bases from J, leaving 16 bases between. Germline CDR1 reads SEHNR; CDR2 reads FQNEAQ (reference sequence). The length of the CDR3 is 15 residues. The CDR3 spells CASSAKGRTPYEQYF. CDR3 sequence (DNA): TGTGCCAGCAGCGCCAAAGGCCGGACACCCTACGAGCAGTACTTC.

The chain recombines TRBV19 with TRBJ2-1, with D unresolved. This CDR3 is built from 13 residues. V was pared by 5 bases and J by 8 bases, with 13 bases between. Germline-derived CDR1 and CDR2 are LNHDA and SQIVND (reference sequence). The CDR3 protein is CASSPMAADEQFF. The DNA for the CDR3 is TGTGCCAGTAGTCCAATGGCGGCCGATGAGCAGTTCTTC.

The V and J genes are TRBV3-1 and TRBJ2-5, with TRBD2 identical over 8 bases. V lost 3 bases to trimming and J lost 2 bases; unmatched junction nucleotides: 11. Germline CDR1 LGHDT, CDR2 YNNKEL (reference sequence). The CDR3 extends over 17 amino acids. DNA of the CDR3: TGTGCCAGCAGCCACAGCCGGGGACTAGTGTCTCAAGAGACCCAGTACTTC. Its protein is CASSHSRGLVSQETQYF.

This clonotype was counted ten times or more. V gene TRBV29-1 combines with J gene TRBJ1-1, with D hard to call. The germline V gene encodes CDR1 SQVTM and CDR2 ANQGSEA. Trimming stripped 5 bases from V and 0 bases from J, with 16 bases between. The CDR3 is 15 residues long. Here the CDR3 reads CSVPPSAEMNTEAFF. Written as DNA, the CDR3 is TGCAGCGTTCCTCCCTCGGCAGAGATGAACACTGAAGCTTTCTTT.

This clonotype was seen at least ten times. The rearrangement joins TRBV25-1 to TRBJ2-7, with 7 bases lining up with TRBD2. The germline V gene encodes CDR1 MGHDK and CDR2 SYGVNS. The CDR3 runs to 16 residues. Unmatched junction bases numbered 10, after V lost 5 bases and J lost 0 bases. The CDR3 region is CASSPGRGRSSYEQYF. Written as DNA, the CDR3 is TGTGCCAGCAGTCCAGGGAGGGGCCGCAGCTCCTACGAGCAGTACTTC.

This clonotype has only a few counts. The chain joins TRBV20-1 to TRBJ2-1, with D unresolved. Germline CDR1 DFQATT, CDR2 SNEGSKA (reference sequence). There are 15 residues in the CDR3. V was cut by 0 bases and J by 6 bases, with 15 bases left in between. This chain's CDR3 is CSAREVTSGLNEQFF. Here the CDR3 DNA reads TGCAGTGCTAGAGAGGTTACCTCGGGTCTCAATGAGCAGTTCTTC.

There are a few counts of this clonotype. This chain joins TRBV2 and TRBJ2-7, with D hard to call. The CDR3 runs 14 residues. Germline CDR1 is SNHLY and CDR2 is FYNNEI. Trimming took off 1 base at V and 0 bases at J, with 7 bases between the two ends. The CDR3: CASSEGIGSYEQYV. CDR3 in DNA: TGTGCCAGCAGTGAAGGGATAGGCTCCTACGAGCAGTACGTC.

CDR3 protein: CASSLGTTLPQHF. The DNA for the CDR3 is TGTGCCAGCAGTTTAGGCACGACCTTGCCCCAGCATTTT. V gene TRBV28 combines with J gene TRBJ1-5; D not resolved. Germline V gene sequence: CDR1 MDHEN, CDR2 SYDVKM. The CDR3 extends over 13 amino acids. Trimming shortened V by 2 bases and J by 9 bases, and 11 bases separated the two germline ends.